The 20 T cell receptor beta chains below all came from one sample that was sequenced in a study of T cells in Graves' hyperthyroidism and ophthalmopathy. Researchers took RNA transcripts and amplified the TCR beta CDR3 regions from them. The HTBI primer set was used in a first-round RT-PCR of the TCR CDR3. Using its own MiXCR run on the multiplex PCR reads, TCRdb lists one record per CDR3 protein. The repertoire holds around 400,000 distinct CDR3 sequences, with 12% to 15% as singletons. The sequenced material came from blood. The origin of the receptors is a woman in her sixties with Graves' ophthalmopathy.

This clonotype was seen ten or more times. The chain recombines TRBV19 with TRBJ2-1; 7 bases are shared with TRBD1. The V segment lost 5 bases and the J segment 0 bases; nucleotides outside the gene matches: 4. This CDR3 is 15 amino acids long. Looked up from germline, CDR1 is LNHDA and CDR2 is SQIVND (reference sequence). CDR3 region: CASSPTGASYNEQFF. The CDR3 DNA follows: TGTGCCAGTAGTCCCACAGGGGCCTCCTACAATGAGCAGTTCTTC.

This clonotype was counted ten times or more. The V call is TRBV3-1, the J call TRBJ2-7; D is undetermined. Germline CDR1 and CDR2: LGHDT and YNNKEL (reference sequence). The CDR3 contains 12 residues. Deletions cut 2 bases from V and 3 bases from J, with 5 bases between. CDR3 sequence (DNA): TGTGCCAGCAGCCAATTGAACTACGAGCAGTACTTC. Residues: CASSQLNYEQYF.

This clonotype was counted between two and nine times. The chain's CDR3 is CASSSFGTGEQYF. Here the CDR3 DNA reads TGTGCCAGTAGTAGTTTTGGGACAGGCGAGCAGTACTTC. This rearrangement joins TRBV19 to TRBJ2-7; 8 bases align to TRBD1. The CDR3 totals 13 residues. Trimming took 4 bases from V and 6 from J; bases not matched to a gene: 5. The germline gives CDR1 LNHDA, CDR2 SQIVND (reference sequence).

This clonotype was found many times. The CDR3 DNA follows: TGTGCCAGCAGCCGGAACCAGGGAAAGGATGAGCAGTTCTTC. The encoded protein is CASSRNQGKDEQFF. This chain connects TRBV12-3 or TRBV12-4 to TRBJ2-1, with a weak D call TRBD1 (5 bases). CDR3 length equals 14 residues. Trimming took 6 bases from V and 8 from J, leaving 17 bases between them.

J is TRBJ2-2 and V is TRBV5-4, with D possibly TRBD1 on 6 matching bases. CDR3 length: 16 amino acids. Deletions cut 2 bases from V and 0 bases from J, with 11 bases between. Germline CDR1 reads SGHNT; CDR2 reads YYREEE (reference sequence). CDR3 loop: CASSFLDSTNTGELFF. For the CDR3, the DNA is TGTGCCAGCAGCTTCCTGGACAGCACGAACACCGGGGAGCTGTTTTTT. Variable domain in full (rest from reference TRBV5-4 and TRBJ2-2): ETGVTQSPTHLIKTRGQQVTLRCSSQSGHNTVSWYQQALGQGPQFIFQYYREEENGRGNFPPRFSGLQFPNYSSELNVNALELDDSALYLCASSFLDSTNTGELFFGEGSRLTVL.

V is TRBV4-1 and J is TRBJ2-5; possibly TRBD1 for D (5 bases). The CDR3 has 16 amino acids. The V and J ends lost 0 bases and 5 bases respectively, with 16 bases between them. Per germline, CDR1 MGHRA and CDR2 YSYEKL. CDR3 protein: CASSQDRAAGRETQYF. The CDR3 DNA reads as TGCGCCAGCAGCCAAGATCGGGCTGCAGGGCGGGAGACCCAGTACTTC.

This clonotype was counted a few times. The chain carries TRBV10-1 and TRBJ2-2; D is perhaps TRBD2 (5 bases). The CDR3 contains 14 residues. The V gene's germline CDR1 is WNHNN and CDR2 SYGVQD (reference sequence). V was pared by 3 bases and J by 8 bases, with 13 bases between. CDR3 sequence: CASSEGSGRGELFF. The DNA for the CDR3 is TGCGCCAGCAGTGAAGGAAGCGGCCGGGGGGAGCTGTTTTTT.

The rearrangement uses TRBV19 and TRBJ2-7, with D possibly matching TRBD1 (5 bases). This CDR3 contains 14 residues. From germline, CDR1 is LNHDA and CDR2 SQIVND (reference sequence). Trimming removed 5 bases from V and 4 bases from J, with 15 bases in between. The CDR3 sequence is CASSPQPGPYEQYF. CDR3 coding DNA: TGTGCCAGTAGTCCCCAACCAGGGCCATACGAGCAGTACTTC.

This clonotype has a count of ten or more. This chain uses TRBV6-2 or TRBV6-3 with TRBJ2-7; 9 bases align to TRBD1. V dropped 2 bases and J dropped 3; count of bases not matched to a gene: 2. In germline, CDR1 is MNHEY, CDR2 SVGEGT. The CDR3 runs 14 residues. Here the CDR3 reads CASSYGTGIYEQYF. The CDR3 nucleotides read TGTGCCAGCAGTTACGGGACAGGGATCTACGAGCAGTACTTC.

V usage is TRBV28 and J usage is TRBJ1-6; D might be TRBD1 (6 bases). This CDR3 has 13 amino acids. Germline V lookup: CDR1 MDHEN, CDR2 SYDVKM. Trimming pared 6 bases from V and 5 bases from J, leaving 8 bases between. CDR3 in DNA: TGTGCCAGCAGGGACAGTAATAATTCACCCCTCCACTTT. It yields the protein CASRDSNNSPLHF.

This clonotype occurred many times. DNA of the CDR3: TGTGCCAGCTCTCAGACTAGCGCCGATTACGAGCAGTACTTC. Its translation: CASSQTSADYEQYF. The chain has TRBV18 and TRBJ2-7; TRBD2 agrees at 8 bases. This CDR3 spans 14 amino acids. The germline V gene encodes CDR1 KGHSH and CDR2 LQKENI. V was clipped by 6 bases and J by 4 bases; unmatched bases: 8. Drawing the rest from reference TRBV18 and TRBJ2-7, the complete variable domain is NAGVMQNPRHLVRRRGQEARLRCSPMKGHSHVYWYRQLPEEGLKFMVYLQKENIIDESGMPKERFSAEFPKEGPSILRIQQVVRGDSAAYFCASSQTSADYEQYFGPGTRLTVT.

The table lists this clonotype with a few counts. The rearrangement joins TRBV6-5 to TRBJ2-7; 15 nucleotides match TRBD2. Germline V gene sequence: CDR1 MNHEY, CDR2 SVGAGI. The CDR3 covers 15 residues. V gave up 2 bases and J gave up 6 bases; unmatched junction bases: 2. The CDR3 protein is CASSYGLAGGGEQYF. The DNA of the CDR3 is TGTGCCAGCAGTTACGGACTAGCGGGAGGGGGCGAGCAGTACTTC.

Many counts were recorded for this clonotype. V usage is TRBV18 and J usage is TRBJ2-3; no firm D call. V lost 3 bases to trimming and J lost 2 bases, with 9 bases between them. This CDR3 spans 14 amino acids. In germline, CDR1 is KGHSH, CDR2 LQKENI. For the CDR3, the DNA is TGTGCCAGCTCACCTAGGACGTCCACAGATACGCAGTATTTT. Translated, it gives CASSPRTSTDTQYF.

The V and J genes are TRBV6-1 and TRBJ2-2, with 13 nucleotides matching TRBD2. The CDR3 contains 15 residues. Trimming cost V 8 bases and J 5 bases; bases outside gene matches: 5. CDR1 is MNHNS and CDR2 is SASEGT in the germline V gene. The DNA for the CDR3 is TGTGCCAGCGGGACTAGCGGGACGTTAACCGGGGAGCTGTTTTTT. Its translation: CASGTSGTLTGELFF.

There are many counts of this clonotype. The chain recombines TRBV12-3 or TRBV12-4 with TRBJ2-1, with D hard to call. The CDR3 is 15 amino acids. V gave up 6 bases and J gave up 3 bases, with 15 bases separating them. The CDR3 DNA reads as TGTGCCAGCAGACCGACGCGGCAAGACTACAATGAGCAGTTCTTC. This gives the protein CASRPTRQDYNEQFF.

This chain links TRBV27 with TRBJ2-1; 7 bases fit TRBD1. The CDR3 length is 13 residues. CDR1 and CDR2 (germline): MNHEY, SMNVEV (reference sequence). The V segment lost 0 bases and the J segment 15 bases; nucleotides outside the gene matches: 8. The CDR3 bases are TGTGCCAGCAGTTTATCTGAACTAGGGGGCCGGTTCTTC. Translated, it gives CASSLSELGGRFF.

This clonotype was counted ten times or more. This chain joins TRBV9 and TRBJ2-7, with 8 bases matching TRBD2. The trim removed 4 bases at V and 5 bases at J, leaving 11 bases unmatched. The germline V gene has CDR1 SGDLS and CDR2 YYNGEE. The CDR3 is 15 amino acids. The DNA of the CDR3 is TGTGCCAGCAGCCCCGTGGGGACTAGTGGTAACGAGCAGTACTTC. Encoded protein: CASSPVGTSGNEQYF.

The rearrangement links TRBV5-5 to TRBJ2-7, with D uncertain. V dropped 7 bases and J dropped 5 bases, with 7 bases sitting between them. CDR3 size: 10 residues. Germline CDR1 and CDR2: SGHKS and YYEKEE (reference sequence). CDR3 region: CASPAHEQYF. In DNA, the CDR3 is TGTGCCAGCCCGGCCCACGAGCAGTACTTC.

In this sample, this clonotype turned up many times. J is TRBJ1-5 and V is TRBV27; TRBD1 matches 9 bases. The CDR3 is 17 residues long. V gave up 5 bases and J gave up 0 bases; unmatched junction bases: 8. Germline CDR1 MNHEY, CDR2 SMNVEV (reference sequence). This chain's CDR3 is CASSLNPGQGSNQPQHF. As DNA, the CDR3 is TGTGCCAGCAGTCTCAATCCGGGACAGGGTAGCAATCAGCCCCAGCATTTT.

This clonotype was observed at least ten times. The V gene is TRBV5-8, the J gene TRBJ2-3, with a possible D match to TRBD1 (6 bases). Deletions cut 2 bases from V and 6 bases from J, with 16 bases between. The V gene's germline CDR1 is SGHTS and CDR2 YDEGEE. This CDR3 has 15 amino acids. CDR3 amino acids: CASSFMTGGEDTQYF. CDR3 coding DNA: TGTGCCAGCAGCTTTATGACAGGAGGAGAGGATACGCAGTATTTT.